These T cell receptor beta chains were read from a single sample in a study of blood T cell repertoires in COVID-19. Measured with immunoSEQ multiplex PCR; TCRdb has only the in-frame clones, and not every one. The sample shows around 250,000 clones, about 89% of them seen only once. The sample was PBMCs or T cells enriched from blood (not recorded which). These receptors all stem from a woman between 25 and 40 years old who had recovered from COVID-19. Each CDR3 is given without its conserved first and last residue.

v_call,j_call,cdr3_length,cdr3_aa
TRBV27,TRBJ1-1,13,ASSSGYRGLTEAF
TRBV3-1/TRBV3-2,TRBJ2-5,14,ASSQDGRGSQETQY
TRBV4-2,TRBJ1-2,16,ASSQVRDGGRANYGYT
TRBV24-1,TRBJ2-3,13,ATSVAGGITDTQY
TRBV14,TRBJ2-1,16,ASSQRIRGSGNYNEQF
TRBV7-2,TRBJ1-2,13,ASSLGGTDRRGYT
TRBV5-1,TRBJ1-5,13,ASSLGQGDNQPQH
TRBV5-4,TRBJ1-2,14,ASSLGDRGQAYGYT
TRBV6-2/TRBV6-3,TRBJ2-1,14,ASSYGTGSSYNEQF
TRBV5-1,TRBJ1-1,11,ASSLDYAYPAF
TRBV7-7,TRBJ2-5,14,ASTSSPGLEGETQY
TRBV28,TRBJ1-2,11,ASMIGREGGYT
TRBV6-6,TRBJ1-1,16,ASSHRQEEVWSDTEAF
TRBV24-1,TRBJ2-2,15,ATSDFRGSGKTGELF
TRBV18,TRBJ1-6,15,ASSPVRGGTYNSPLH
TRBV19,TRBJ1-5,13,ASSSYRGSNQPQH
TRBV6-2/TRBV6-3,TRBJ1-1,12,ASSWTTGSTEAF
TRBV6-2/TRBV6-3,TRBJ2-7,12,ASSYSGGYAEQY
TRBV30,TRBJ1-1,12,AWSVKATGTEAF
TRBV7-8,TRBJ2-1,14,ASSPTRTASYNEQF
TRBV5-1,TRBJ2-1,14,ASSPVAGEAYNEQF
TRBV4-3,TRBJ2-1,13,ASSQLAGVGNEQF
TRBV4-1,TRBJ1-1,16,ASSQDMGARIGNTEAF
TRBV27,TRBJ2-1,14,ASLGLAGGKYNEQF
TRBV10-3,TRBJ1-3,14,AIRGDMSFSGNTIY
TRBV7-9,TRBJ1-2,14,ASSLAQNRGLDGYT
TRBV18,TRBJ1-2,10,ASSPRLYGYT